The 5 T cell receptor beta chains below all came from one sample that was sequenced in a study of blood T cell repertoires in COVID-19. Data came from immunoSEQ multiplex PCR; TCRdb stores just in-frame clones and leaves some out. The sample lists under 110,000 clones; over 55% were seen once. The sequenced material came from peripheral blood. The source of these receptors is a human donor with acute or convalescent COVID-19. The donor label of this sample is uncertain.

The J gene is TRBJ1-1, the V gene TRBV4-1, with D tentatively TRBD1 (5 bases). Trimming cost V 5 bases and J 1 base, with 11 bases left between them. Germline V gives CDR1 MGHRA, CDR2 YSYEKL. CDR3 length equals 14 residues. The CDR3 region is CASSTRTGNTEAFF. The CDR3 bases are TGCGCCAGCAGCACCCGAACAGGGAACACTGAAGCTTTCTTT.

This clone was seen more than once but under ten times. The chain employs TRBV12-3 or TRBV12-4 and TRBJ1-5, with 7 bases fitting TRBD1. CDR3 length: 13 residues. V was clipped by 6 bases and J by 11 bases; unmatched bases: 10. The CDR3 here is CASSSGTAVTQHF. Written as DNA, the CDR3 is TGTGCCAGCAGCTCCGGGACAGCAGTTACCCAGCATTTT.

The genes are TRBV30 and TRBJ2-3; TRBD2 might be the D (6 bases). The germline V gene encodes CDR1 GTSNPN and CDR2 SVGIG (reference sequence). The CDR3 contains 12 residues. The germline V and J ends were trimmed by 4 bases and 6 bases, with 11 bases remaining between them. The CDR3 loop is CAWTSRGDTQYF. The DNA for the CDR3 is TGTGCCTGGACTTCCCGGGGGGATACGCAGTATTTT. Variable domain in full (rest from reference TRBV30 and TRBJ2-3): SQTIHQWPATLVQPVGSPLSLECTVEGTSNPNLYWYRQAAGRGLQLLFYSVGIGQISSEVPQNLSASRPQDRQFILSSKKLLLSDSGFYLCAWTSRGDTQYFGPGTRLTVL.

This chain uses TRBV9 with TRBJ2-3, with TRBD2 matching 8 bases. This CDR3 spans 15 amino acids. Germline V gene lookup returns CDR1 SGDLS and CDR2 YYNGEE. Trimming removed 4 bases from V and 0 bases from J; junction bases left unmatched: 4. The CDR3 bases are TGTGCCAGCAGCCCGCGGGGGGCAAGCACAGATACGCAGTATTTT. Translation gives CASSPRGASTDTQYF.

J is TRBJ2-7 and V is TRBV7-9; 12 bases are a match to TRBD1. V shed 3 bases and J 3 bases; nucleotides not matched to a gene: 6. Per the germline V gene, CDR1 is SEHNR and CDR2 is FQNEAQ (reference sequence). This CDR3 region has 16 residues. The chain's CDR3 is CASSLRDRGRDYEQYF. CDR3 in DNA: TGTGCCAGCAGCTTGCGGGACAGGGGGCGCGACTACGAGCAGTACTTC.